This entry is about one T cell receptor beta chain. These data come from a study of cytomegalovirus exposure and HLA in healthy donors. PCR used 60 Vbeta primers and 13 Jbeta primers. Clones were read by immunoSEQ multiplex PCR, and TCRdb kept only the in-frame ones, dropping some. In the table there are around 100,000 clones, approximately 83% of which are singletons. The sequence derives from a woman aged 18-29 years in good health and CMV-seronegative. Sequencing was performed on PBMCs.

The CDR3: CASSAEGTGSYEQYF. The CDR3 DNA is TGTGCCAGCAGTGCGGAGGGGACAGGGAGCTACGAGCAGTACTTC. The rearrangement joins TRBV6-5 to TRBJ2-7; 9 bases are a match to TRBD1. This CDR3 has 15 residues. Germline-derived CDR1 and CDR2 are MNHEY and SVGAGI. Germline trimming cut 5 bases from V and 3 bases from J; bases unmatched to any gene: 8.